This paragraph covers one T cell receptor (beta chain) sequence. As yet, its antigen is unknown. The data stem from a study of shared clonotypes between healthy human individuals. Whole-study results and caveats: Represented diversity (both genetic and exposure-history) was limited by the small number of donors. Between a handful of donors, naive CD4 clonotypes were shared at a level of around 5.1%.

Produced via immunoSEQ multiplex PCR; TCRdb's table is partial and in-frame only. The table has hundreds of thousands of clones, about 95% seen once. Trimming took 6 bases from V and 2 from J; bases not matched to a gene: 4. CDR3 size: 15 residues. Germline CDR1 KGHSH, CDR2 LQKENI. The chain has TRBV18 and TRBJ2-3, with 11 bases lining up with TRBD2. The sample taken for sequencing was naive CD4+ T cells sorted from blood. The sample's subset: CD45RA+ positively selected. The origin of this receptor is a woman aged 30 to 39 in good health. CDR3 amino acids: CASSGTSGNTDTQYF. The CDR3 nucleotides read TGTGCCAGCTCCGGGACTAGCGGAAACACAGATACGCAGTATTTT.